The rows below give T cell receptor beta chains drawn from one sample of a study of T cell responses to AZD1222 COVID-19 vaccine. Sequencing used immunoSEQ multiplex PCR; TCRdb keeps in-frame clones, though not all of them. The sample holds tens of thousands of clones, approximately 83% seen once. The material sequenced was peripheral blood, taken on day 0 of AZD1222 vaccination. The receptors were sampled from an adult in good health. CDR3s include the opening cysteine and the closing phenylalanine or tryptophan. The D gene is left open where the match is weak. A row's size may be missing; if present it is once, few, many or a size class.

cdr3_nt: TGTGCCAGCAGCCCATGGACAGGGGGGCCCACTGAAGCTTTCTTT
cdr3_aa: CASSPWTGGPTEAFF
d_call: TRBD1
j_call: TRBJ1-1
clone_size: -
v_call: TRBV11-2

cdr3_nt: TGCAGCGTGGGGGGGACTCCGACTAGCGCCACCTACGAGCAGTACTTC
cdr3_aa: CSVGGTPTSATYEQYF
d_call: TRBD2
j_call: TRBJ2-7
clone_size: -
v_call: TRBV29-1

cdr3_nt: TGTGCCTGGAGTGTACCGGGACAGGGGGCAAGGGAGCAGTACTTC
cdr3_aa: CAWSVPGQGAREQYF
d_call: TRBD1
j_call: TRBJ2-7
clone_size: -
v_call: TRBV30

cdr3_nt: TGTGCCAGCAGCAAAGACACCTATAATTCACCCCTCCACTTT
cdr3_aa: CASSKDTYNSPLHF
d_call: -
j_call: TRBJ1-6
clone_size: -
v_call: TRBV21-1

cdr3_nt: TGTGCCAGCAGCTTTGAACGTGGGCTGAGTAATGAAAAACTGTTTTTT
cdr3_aa: CASSFERGLSNEKLFF
d_call: -
j_call: TRBJ1-4
clone_size: few
v_call: TRBV11-2

cdr3_nt: TGTGCCAGCAGCCCAACACAGGGGGTCCGCAGTACGCAGTATTTT
cdr3_aa: CASSPTQGVRSTQYF
d_call: TRBD1
j_call: TRBJ2-3
clone_size: -
v_call: TRBV7-3

cdr3_nt: TGTGCCAGCTCACCAGCGGGTCTAAACCAAGAGACCCAGTACTTC
cdr3_aa: CASSPAGLNQETQYF
d_call: -
j_call: TRBJ2-5
clone_size: -
v_call: TRBV18

cdr3_nt: TGTGCCAGCAGCTTTAGAAGGCGTACAGGGGGGGAGAATACGCAGTATTTT
cdr3_aa: CASSFRRRTGGENTQYF
d_call: -
j_call: TRBJ2-3
clone_size: -
v_call: TRBV7-9

cdr3_nt: TGTGCCAGCAGCCTAAATCCGGGACAGAGCACAGATACGCAGTATTTT
cdr3_aa: CASSLNPGQSTDTQYF
d_call: TRBD1
j_call: TRBJ2-3
clone_size: -
v_call: TRBV7-2

cdr3_nt: TGTGCCTGGAAAACAGGGTTGAACACTGAAGCTTTCTTT
cdr3_aa: CAWKTGLNTEAFF
d_call: -
j_call: TRBJ1-1
clone_size: -
v_call: TRBV30

cdr3_nt: TGTGCCTGGAGTCCGACAGGGGACGAGCAGTACTTC
cdr3_aa: CAWSPTGDEQYF
d_call: TRBD1
j_call: TRBJ2-7
clone_size: -
v_call: TRBV30

cdr3_nt: TGTGCCAGCAGCGAATTCATTGGGCGGGATAACAATCAGCCCCAGCATTTT
cdr3_aa: CASSEFIGRDNNQPQHF
d_call: -
j_call: TRBJ1-5
clone_size: -
v_call: TRBV2

cdr3_nt: TGTGCCATGGGTGGGATGAGGGTTCATGGCTACACCTTC
cdr3_aa: CAMGGMRVHGYTF
d_call: -
j_call: TRBJ1-2
clone_size: -
v_call: TRBV7-9

cdr3_nt: TGCGCCAGCAGCTTGTTAGGCGGGATGATCGGGGAGCTGTTTTTT
cdr3_aa: CASSLLGGMIGELFF
d_call: -
j_call: TRBJ2-2
clone_size: few
v_call: TRBV5-1

cdr3_nt: TGTGCCAGCAAGCGGACAGGGGAAAGTCAGTTCTTC
cdr3_aa: CASKRTGESQFF
d_call: TRBD1
j_call: TRBJ2-1
clone_size: -
v_call: TRBV2

cdr3_nt: TGTGCCAGCAGCTTCCGGGGCCGTACTAGCGGGGGGGTCTACGAGCAGTACTTC
cdr3_aa: CASSFRGRTSGGVYEQYF
d_call: TRBD2
j_call: TRBJ2-7
clone_size: -
v_call: TRBV7-2

cdr3_nt: TGTGCCAGCAGCTTAGCCCTGGTTAATGAAAAACTGTTTTTT
cdr3_aa: CASSLALVNEKLFF
d_call: -
j_call: TRBJ1-4
clone_size: -
v_call: TRBV5-6

cdr3_nt: TGTGCCATCAGTGAGGGGACAGGGGGTGTCTATGGCTACACCTTC
cdr3_aa: CAISEGTGGVYGYTF
d_call: TRBD1
j_call: TRBJ1-2
clone_size: -
v_call: TRBV10-3

cdr3_nt: TGTGCCAGCAGCCTGGCGGGGGTGCTCGGGGCGATGACAGATACGCAGTATTTT
cdr3_aa: CASSLAGVLGAMTDTQYF
d_call: TRBD2
j_call: TRBJ2-3
clone_size: -
v_call: TRBV3-1/TRBV3-2

cdr3_nt: TGTGCCAGTAGTATAGTTGGGACACTGAACACTGAAGCTTTCTTT
cdr3_aa: CASSIVGTLNTEAFF
d_call: -
j_call: TRBJ1-1
clone_size: -
v_call: TRBV19

cdr3_nt: TGTGCCAGCAGTTTAAAGGCACTTAGCAATCAGCCCCAGCATTTT
cdr3_aa: CASSLKALSNQPQHF
d_call: -
j_call: TRBJ1-5
clone_size: few
v_call: TRBV27

cdr3_nt: TGCGCCAGCAGCCAAGGAAACCGGGACAGGGAAGGCTACACCTTC
cdr3_aa: CASSQGNRDREGYTF
d_call: TRBD1
j_call: TRBJ1-2
clone_size: -
v_call: TRBV4-3

cdr3_nt: TGTGCCAGCAGCTTCCTCGGACAGCAGGGAGAGACCCAGTACTTC
cdr3_aa: CASSFLGQQGETQYF
d_call: -
j_call: TRBJ2-5
clone_size: few
v_call: TRBV7-2

cdr3_nt: TGTGCCAGCAGCCAAACTAGCGGGAGGACAGATACGCAGTATTTT
cdr3_aa: CASSQTSGRTDTQYF
d_call: TRBD2
j_call: TRBJ2-3
clone_size: -
v_call: TRBV3-1/TRBV3-2

cdr3_nt: TGTGCCAGTAGTATAGAGGGAAATCAGCCCCAGCATTTT
cdr3_aa: CASSIEGNQPQHF
d_call: -
j_call: TRBJ1-5
clone_size: -
v_call: TRBV19

cdr3_nt: TGTGCCAGCAGCGTAGAGGGTCTCCCCGCCTACAATGAGCAGTTCTTC
cdr3_aa: CASSVEGLPAYNEQFF
d_call: -
j_call: TRBJ2-1
clone_size: -
v_call: TRBV9

cdr3_nt: TGTGCCAGCAGTGTCAAGTTTGGCATCGCGAACACCGGGGAGCTGTTTTTT
cdr3_aa: CASSVKFGIANTGELFF
d_call: -
j_call: TRBJ2-2
clone_size: few
v_call: TRBV6-1

cdr3_nt: TGTGCCAGCAGCCGACAGCCCAATCAGCCCCAGCATTTT
cdr3_aa: CASSRQPNQPQHF
d_call: -
j_call: TRBJ1-5
clone_size: -
v_call: TRBV7-3

cdr3_nt: TGCGCCAGCAGTGAGTCGACCCCGACAGGGGAGTTCTTC
cdr3_aa: CASSESTPTGEFF
d_call: TRBD1
j_call: TRBJ2-1
clone_size: -
v_call: TRBV10-1

cdr3_nt: TGTGCCAGCTTTGAGTCGATTAGCGGGAGTTCGGCCTACAATGAGCAGTTCTTC
cdr3_aa: CASFESISGSSAYNEQFF
d_call: TRBD2
j_call: TRBJ2-1
clone_size: -
v_call: TRBV7-9

cdr3_nt: TGTGCCACCAGTGATTTGCGGGGGGGACAGGTCGGCTCTGGGGCCAACGTCCTGACTTTC
cdr3_aa: CATSDLRGGQVGSGANVLTF
d_call: -
j_call: TRBJ2-6
clone_size: -
v_call: TRBV24-1

cdr3_nt: TGCGCCAGCAGCCAAGAAAGGAATCAGCCCCAGCATTTT
cdr3_aa: CASSQERNQPQHF
d_call: -
j_call: TRBJ1-5
clone_size: once
v_call: TRBV4-1

cdr3_nt: TGCAGCGTTGATCCGGACAGAGTATACAATGAGCAGTTCTTC
cdr3_aa: CSVDPDRVYNEQFF
d_call: -
j_call: TRBJ2-1
clone_size: -
v_call: TRBV29-1

cdr3_nt: TGTGCCAGCAGCTACCGGGACAGGGGGTTCTACAATGAGCAGTTCTTC
cdr3_aa: CASSYRDRGFYNEQFF
d_call: TRBD1
j_call: TRBJ2-1
clone_size: -
v_call: TRBV11-1

cdr3_nt: TGTGCCAGTAGTATAAGTAGGGAGAACACTGAAGCTTTCTTT
cdr3_aa: CASSISRENTEAFF
d_call: -
j_call: TRBJ1-1
clone_size: -
v_call: TRBV19

cdr3_nt: TGTGCCAGCAGTTTTTGGGTAGCGGGGGGTACAGATACGCAGTATTTT
cdr3_aa: CASSFWVAGGTDTQYF
d_call: TRBD2
j_call: TRBJ2-3
clone_size: -
v_call: TRBV6-2/TRBV6-3

cdr3_nt: TGTGCCAGCAGTTTTATCTGGGGCGCTTGGGTCTACGAGCAGTACTTC
cdr3_aa: CASSFIWGAWVYEQYF
d_call: -
j_call: TRBJ2-7
clone_size: -
v_call: TRBV27

cdr3_nt: TGTGCCAGAAGGATAAGGGAAGTAGAGCAGCCCCAGCATTTT
cdr3_aa: CARRIREVEQPQHF
d_call: -
j_call: TRBJ1-5
clone_size: -
v_call: TRBV19

cdr3_nt: TGTGCCAGCAGTTACGTAGATCAGCCCCAGCATTTT
cdr3_aa: CASSYVDQPQHF
d_call: -
j_call: TRBJ1-5
clone_size: -
v_call: TRBV6-6

cdr3_nt: TGTGCCAGCAGACGACGGGGGTTAAACATTCAGTACTTC
cdr3_aa: CASRRRGLNIQYF
d_call: -
j_call: TRBJ2-4
clone_size: -
v_call: TRBV5-4